Below, 16 T cell receptor beta chains from the same sample are listed, as sequenced in a study of blood T cell repertoires in COVID-19. TCRdb's copy holds only in-frame clones and misses some; the assay was immunoSEQ multiplex PCR. The table includes over 95,000 clones, roughly 84% detected once. Sequencing was done on a sample of peripheral blood. The receptors were gathered from an older man with active or convalescent COVID-19.

This clone was found once. The genes are TRBV30 and TRBJ1-4; TRBD1 is a possible D gene (6 bases). The germline V and J ends were trimmed by 2 bases and 3 bases, with 7 bases remaining between them. The CDR3 is 13 amino acids. Germline CDR1 reads GTSNPN; CDR2 reads SVGIG (reference sequence). The CDR3 region has the DNA TGTGCCTGGAGTCCAGGGGCTAATGAAAAACTGTTTTTT. Amino acids: CAWSPGANEKLFF.

The chain has TRBV30 and TRBJ2-5; 8 bases are a match to TRBD2. The CDR3 contains 17 residues. Germline loops: CDR1 GTSNPN, CDR2 SVGIG (reference sequence). The V and J ends lost 0 bases and 2 bases, in that order; junction bases with no gene match: 11. CDR3 loop: CAWSVYLAGDGQETQYF. CDR3 sequence (DNA): TGTGCCTGGAGTGTGTATCTAGCGGGCGACGGACAAGAGACCCAGTACTTC.

The chain links TRBV29-1 to TRBJ1-1; TRBD1 might be the D (6 bases). Germline assignment: CDR1 SQVTM and CDR2 ANQGSEA. Between the trimmed V and J ends, which lost 6 bases and 0 bases, there was a span of 17 bases. The CDR3 extends over 15 amino acids. The CDR3 nucleotides read TGCAGCGTCCTCTCAATCGACAGGTTGAACACTGAAGCTTTCTTT. Translating gives CSVLSIDRLNTEAFF.

This chain connects TRBV6-1 to TRBJ2-7, with 8 bases identical to TRBD2. The CDR3 consists of 15 residues. Per the germline V gene, CDR1 is MNHNS and CDR2 is SASEGT. Losses at the gene ends were 1 base for V and 3 bases for J; bases not matched to a gene: 5. The CDR3 nucleotides are TGTGCCAGCAGTGAAGTCCCGGGGGGGGTCTACGAGCAGTACTTC. Encoded protein: CASSEVPGGVYEQYF.

J is TRBJ1-2 and V is TRBV2; the D is unclear. CDR1 is SNHLY and CDR2 is FYNNEI in the germline V gene. This CDR3 has 13 amino acids. The germline V and J ends were trimmed by 7 bases and 7 bases, with 16 bases remaining between them. The CDR3 bases are TGTGCCAGCATGCCAGGCCCTGGTCGTGGCTACACCTTC. This codes for CASMPGPGRGYTF.

This clone has more than one count but fewer than ten. The rearrangement uses TRBV28 and TRBJ1-5; D is unresolved. Per germline, CDR1 MDHEN and CDR2 SYDVKM. The CDR3 runs to 14 residues. The V gene lost 2 bases and the J gene lost 7 bases, with 12 bases spanning the gap. The CDR3 sequence is CASSLGQPRQPQHF. The CDR3 DNA is TGTGCCAGCAGTTTAGGTCAACCCAGACAGCCCCAGCATTTT. The variable domain in full, completed from reference TRBV28 and TRBJ1-5, reads DVKVTQSSRYLVKRTGEKVFLECVQDMDHENMFWYRQDPGLGLRLIYFSYDVKMKEKGDIPEGYSVSREKKERFSLILESASTNQTSMYLCASSLGQPRQPQHFGDGTRLSIL.

This chain uses TRBV5-5 with TRBJ1-2; 8 bases match TRBD1. This CDR3 comprises 14 residues. V was pared by 3 bases and J by 7 bases, with 8 bases of the junction left unmatched. The germline V gene has CDR1 SGHKS and CDR2 YYEKEE (reference sequence). CDR3 amino acids: CASSSGQGVSGYTF. CDR3 coding DNA: TGTGCCAGCAGCTCAGGACAGGGAGTCTCTGGCTACACCTTC. Full variable domain (remainder filled in from reference TRBV5-5 and TRBJ1-2): DAGVTQSPTHLIKTRGQQVTLRCSPISGHKSVSWYQQVLGQGPQFIFQYYEKEERGRGNFPDRFSARQFPNYSSELNVNALLLGDSALYLCASSSGQGVSGYTFGSGTRLTVV.

This chain links TRBV27 with TRBJ1-5; 7 positions agree with TRBD1. The junction had 6 bases not matched to a gene; V was cut back by 6 bases and J by 4 bases. The germline V gene has CDR1 MNHEY and CDR2 SMNVEV (reference sequence). This CDR3 region has 14 residues. In DNA, the CDR3 is TGTGCCAGCAGCCGGACAGGTGGAAATCAGCCCCAGCATTTT. Its translation: CASSRTGGNQPQHF.

This clone appeared a single time. J is TRBJ1-2 and V is TRBV2, with D perhaps matching TRBD1 (6 bases). The V gene lost 8 bases and the J gene lost 4 bases, with 11 bases spanning the gap. The CDR3 has 12 residues. Germline CDR1 SNHLY, CDR2 FYNNEI. The CDR3 DNA follows: TGTGCCAGCCGGACAGCGATCTATGGCTACACCTTC. Translating gives CASRTAIYGYTF.

The rearrangement links TRBV28 to TRBJ1-5, with 8 bases aligning to TRBD1. The germline V gene encodes CDR1 MDHEN and CDR2 SYDVKM. V shed 6 bases, J shed 5 bases, and the junction held 9 bases outside the gene matches. The length of the CDR3 is 15 residues. The CDR3 is CASRPGQGDYQPQHF. The CDR3 DNA reads as TGTGCCAGCAGACCCGGACAGGGTGATTATCAGCCCCAGCATTTT.

The gene calls are TRBV2 and TRBJ1-4, with D maybe TRBD1 (5 bases). The CDR3 contains 13 residues. Germline CDR1 is SNHLY and CDR2 is FYNNEI. V gave up 6 bases and J gave up 1 base, with 6 bases separating them. The CDR3 reads CASSDRTNEKLFF. The CDR3 region has the DNA TGTGCCAGCAGCGACAGAACTAATGAAAAACTGTTTTTT.

CDR3 sequence reads: CASSTRTSGGYNEQFF. The CDR3 region has the DNA TGCGCCAGCAGCACCAGGACTAGCGGGGGGTACAATGAGCAGTTCTTC. This chain uses TRBV5-1 with TRBJ2-1; 14 bases fit TRBD2. This CDR3 contains 16 residues. Per the germline V gene, CDR1 is SGHRS and CDR2 is YFSETQ. With V trimmed by 4 bases and J by 4 bases, 4 bases remained unmatched.

This clone came up once. The rearrangement uses TRBV6-1 and TRBJ2-1, with D tentatively TRBD2 (7 bases). Trimming cost V 3 bases and J 16 bases, with 22 bases left between them. This CDR3 is 14 amino acids long. CDR1 and CDR2 (germline): MNHNS, SASEGT. CDR3 region: CASSEWGGAEQGFF. The CDR3, as DNA: TGTGCCAGCAGTGAGTGGGGGGGCGCTGAACAGGGCTTCTTC.

V is TRBV19 and J is TRBJ2-7, with D maybe TRBD1 (6 bases). In germline, CDR1 is LNHDA, CDR2 SQIVND (reference sequence). Trimming stripped 5 bases from V and 3 bases from J, with 11 bases between. The CDR3 contains 13 residues. CDR3 bases: TGTGCCAGTAGTGTAAAACAGGGCTACGAGCAGTACTTC. Translation: CASSVKQGYEQYF.

The rearrangement links TRBV15 to TRBJ2-2; possible D gene TRBD2, 7 bases. V was clipped by 7 bases and J by 5 bases, with 17 bases between them. This CDR3 spans 15 amino acids. From germline, CDR1 is LNHNV and CDR2 YYDKDF (reference sequence). The CDR3 nucleotides read TGTGCCACCACCCCCGGGGGGCCACAGACCGGGGAGCTGTTTTTT. It codes for CATTPGGPQTGELFF.

The chain links TRBV5-4 to TRBJ2-5; 15 bases are a match to TRBD2. V lost 4 bases, J lost 2 bases, and 6 bases stayed unmatched. The CDR3 spans 17 residues. Germline V gene data show CDR1 as SGHNT and CDR2 as YYREEE (reference sequence). CDR3 residues: CASSPPGLAGGQETQYF. The CDR3 nucleotides are TGTGCCAGCAGCCCTCCGGGACTAGCGGGGGGTCAAGAGACCCAGTACTTC. The whole variable domain, filled in from reference TRBV5-4 and TRBJ2-5, reads ETGVTQSPTHLIKTRGQQVTLRCSSQSGHNTVSWYQQALGQGPQFIFQYYREEENGRGNFPPRFSGLQFPNYSSELNVNALELDDSALYLCASSPPGLAGGQETQYFGPGTRLLVL.